This TCR beta chain came from a study of CD8 T cells in ankylosing spondylitis. The study, taken as a whole, reports: The authors found the disease-linked clones to be CD8+ and relatively rare in peripheral blood. Reported data indicate significant enrichment of disease-linked clones within matched ankylosing spondylitis synovial fluid. A TCR beta motif of under ten highly homologous variants appeared characteristic of ankylosing spondylitis blood.

Turning to this clonotype: The antigen remains undetermined.

The authors made TCR beta libraries by quantitative 5'-RACE with molecular barcodes. TCRdb independently ran MiXCR on the 5' RACE reads; one entry per CDR3 protein. The sample holds approximately 140,000 distinct CDR3 sequences; under 45% are singletons and the top ten take 13% to 15%. Trimming left V 5 bases short and J 2 bases short, with 16 bases between. CDR1 is MNHEY and CDR2 is SMNVEV in the germline V gene (reference sequence). The CDR3 is made up of 15 amino acids. The genes are TRBV27 and TRBJ2-7; the D gene is possibly TRBD2 (7 bases). Sequencing was done on a sample of synovial fluid, either unsorted or a sorted T cell fraction (not recorded which). This sequence originates from a male donor with ankylosing spondylitis. The CDR3 loop reads CASSGGGLPAYEQYF. DNA of the CDR3: TGTGCCAGCAGTGGCGGGGGCCTTCCCGCCTACGAGCAGTACTTC.